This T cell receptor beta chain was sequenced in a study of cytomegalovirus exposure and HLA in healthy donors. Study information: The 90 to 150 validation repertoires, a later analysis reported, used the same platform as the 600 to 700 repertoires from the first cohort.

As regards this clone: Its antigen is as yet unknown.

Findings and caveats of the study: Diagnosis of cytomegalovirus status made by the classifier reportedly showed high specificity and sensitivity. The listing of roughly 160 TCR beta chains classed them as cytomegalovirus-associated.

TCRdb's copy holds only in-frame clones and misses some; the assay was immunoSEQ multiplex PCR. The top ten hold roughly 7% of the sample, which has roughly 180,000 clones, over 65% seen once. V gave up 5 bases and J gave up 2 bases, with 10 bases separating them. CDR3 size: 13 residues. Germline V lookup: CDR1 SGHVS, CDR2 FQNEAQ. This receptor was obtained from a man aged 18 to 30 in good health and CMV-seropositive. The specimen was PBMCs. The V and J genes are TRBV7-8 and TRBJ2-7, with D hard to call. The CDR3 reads CASSPRVAYEQYF. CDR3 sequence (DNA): TGTGCCAGCAGCCCCCGTGTCGCCTACGAGCAGTACTTC. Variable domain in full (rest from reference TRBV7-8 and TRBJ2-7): GAGVSQSPRYKVAKRGQDVALRCDPISGHVSLFWYQQALGQGPEFLTYFQNEAQLDKSGLPSDRFFAERPEGSVSTLKIQRTQQEDSAVYLCASSPRVAYEQYFGPGTRLTVT.